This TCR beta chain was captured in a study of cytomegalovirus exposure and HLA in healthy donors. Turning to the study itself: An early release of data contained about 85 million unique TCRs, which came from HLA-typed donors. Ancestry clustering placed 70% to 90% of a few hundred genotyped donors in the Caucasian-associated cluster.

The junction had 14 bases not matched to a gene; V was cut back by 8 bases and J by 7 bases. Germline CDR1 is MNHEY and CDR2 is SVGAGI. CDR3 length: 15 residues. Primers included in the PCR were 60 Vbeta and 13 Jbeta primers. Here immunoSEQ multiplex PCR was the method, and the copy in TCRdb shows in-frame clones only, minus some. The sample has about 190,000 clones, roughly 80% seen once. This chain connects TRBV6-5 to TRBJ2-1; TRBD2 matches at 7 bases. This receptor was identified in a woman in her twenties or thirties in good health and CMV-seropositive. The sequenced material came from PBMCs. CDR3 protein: CASLGAGKPGNEQFF. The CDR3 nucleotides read TGTGCCAGCTTAGGAGCGGGAAAACCGGGAAATGAGCAGTTCTTC.